This T cell receptor beta chain was sequenced in a study of T cells in Graves' hyperthyroidism and ophthalmopathy. General study results and limits: Ophthalmopathy was identified by the model a median 6.5 months ahead of onset.

This clonotype has a handful of counts. Its cognate antigen is unknown. Researchers took RNA transcripts and amplified the TCR beta CDR3 regions from them. A set of HTBI primers served as the primers for a first-round RT-PCR of the TCR CDR3. Using its own MiXCR run on the multiplex PCR reads, TCRdb lists one record per CDR3 protein. The sample lists under 350,000 distinct CDR3 sequences, roughly 13% occurring once. What was sequenced was blood. The TCR comes from a woman aged 40 to 50 with Graves' hyperthyroidism.

The CDR3 DNA follows: TGTGCCAGCACCCGCTCCGGGACACGGCAGGGCTACACCTTC. Translating gives CASTRSGTRQGYTF. The V gene is TRBV28, the J gene TRBJ1-2; tentatively, D is TRBD1 (6 bases). Germline V CDR1 and CDR2: MDHEN, SYDVKM. CDR3 size: 14 residues. Deletions cut 7 bases from V and 8 bases from J, with 20 bases between.